This T cell receptor beta chain was recovered during a study of blood T cell repertoires in COVID-19. About the research overall: There were acute and convalescent COVID-19 samples, and they came from the United States, Italy and Spain. Sample material is recorded as cDNA or gDNA derived from T cells, B-cell-depleted T cells, or PBMCs.

Original methodology: It was from reference gene primer amplification that nucleated cell counts were estimated. Profiling relied on immunoSEQ multiplex PCR, and the TCRdb table lists in-frame clones only, not all of them. V and J calls and clone size come straight from that table; D and trimming were deduced from the DNA. This sample carries roughly 250,000 clones, roughly 83% of them seen once, and the ten largest clones take around 7.2%. The CDR3 sequence is 13 residues long. V lost 3 bases and J lost 8, with 13 bases in between. The V gene's germline CDR1 is SEHNR and CDR2 FQNEAQ (reference sequence).

This receptor was identified in a woman aged 50 to 60 with acute or convalescent COVID-19. This sequence joins TRBV7-9 and TRBJ1-2; D perhaps matches TRBD1 (6 bases). Sequencing was carried out using peripheral blood. CDR3 DNA: TGTGCCAGCAGCTTTCCACAGGGTTCCGGCTACACCTTC. Amino acids: CASSFPQGSGYTF.